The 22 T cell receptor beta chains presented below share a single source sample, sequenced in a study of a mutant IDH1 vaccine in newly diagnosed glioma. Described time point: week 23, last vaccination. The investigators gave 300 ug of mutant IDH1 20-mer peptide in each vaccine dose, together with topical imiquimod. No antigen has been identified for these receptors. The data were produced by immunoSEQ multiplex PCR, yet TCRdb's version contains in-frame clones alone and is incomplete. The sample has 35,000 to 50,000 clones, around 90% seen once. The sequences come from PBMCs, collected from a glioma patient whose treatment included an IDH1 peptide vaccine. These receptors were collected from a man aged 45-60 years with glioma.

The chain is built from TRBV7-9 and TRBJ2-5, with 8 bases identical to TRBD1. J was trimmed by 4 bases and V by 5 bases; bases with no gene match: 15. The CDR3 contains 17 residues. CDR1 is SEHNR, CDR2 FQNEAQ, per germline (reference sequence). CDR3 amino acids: CASSLGQVGSGSETQYF. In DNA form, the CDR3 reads TGTGCCAGCAGCCTGGGACAGGTGGGCAGTGGATCAGAGACCCAGTACTTC.

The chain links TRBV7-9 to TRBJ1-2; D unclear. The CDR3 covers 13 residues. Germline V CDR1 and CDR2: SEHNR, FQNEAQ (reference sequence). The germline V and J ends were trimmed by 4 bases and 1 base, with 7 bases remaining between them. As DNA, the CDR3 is TGTGCCAGCAGCTCGGACGGTAACTATGGCTACACCTTC. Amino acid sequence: CASSSDGNYGYTF. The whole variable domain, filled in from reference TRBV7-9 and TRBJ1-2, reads DTGVSQNPRHKITKRGQNVTFRCDPISEHNRLYWYRQTLGQGPEFLTYFQNEAQLEKSRLLSDRFSAERPKGSFSTLEIQRTEQGDSAMYLCASSSDGNYGYTFGSGTRLTVV.

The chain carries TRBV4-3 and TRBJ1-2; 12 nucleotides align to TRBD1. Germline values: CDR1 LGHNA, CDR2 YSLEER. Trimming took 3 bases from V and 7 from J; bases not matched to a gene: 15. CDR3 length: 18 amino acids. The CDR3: CASSQTVGQGALSGGYTF. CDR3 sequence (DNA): TGCGCCAGCAGCCAGACGGTGGGACAGGGGGCACTATCTGGTGGCTACACCTTC.

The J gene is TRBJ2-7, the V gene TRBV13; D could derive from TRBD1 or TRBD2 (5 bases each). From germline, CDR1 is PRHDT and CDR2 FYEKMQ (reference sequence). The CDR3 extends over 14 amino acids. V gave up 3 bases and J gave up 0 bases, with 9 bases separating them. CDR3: CASSFGTVSYEQYF. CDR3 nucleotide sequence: TGTGCCAGCAGCTTCGGGACCGTCTCCTACGAGCAGTACTTC.

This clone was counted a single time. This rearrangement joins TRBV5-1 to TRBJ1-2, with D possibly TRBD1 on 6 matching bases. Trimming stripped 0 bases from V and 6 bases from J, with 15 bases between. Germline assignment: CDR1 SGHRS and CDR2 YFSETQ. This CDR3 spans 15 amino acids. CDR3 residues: CASSLDRARGDGYTF. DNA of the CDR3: TGCGCCAGCAGCTTGGACAGGGCGCGGGGGGATGGCTACACCTTC.

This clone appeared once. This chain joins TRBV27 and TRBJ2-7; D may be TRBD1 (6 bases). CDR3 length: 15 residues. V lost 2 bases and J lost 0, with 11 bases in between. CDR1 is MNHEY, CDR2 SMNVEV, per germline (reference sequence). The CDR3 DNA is TGTGCCAGCAGTTTACGGGACATGAGCTCCTACGAGCAGTACTTC. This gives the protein CASSLRDMSSYEQYF.

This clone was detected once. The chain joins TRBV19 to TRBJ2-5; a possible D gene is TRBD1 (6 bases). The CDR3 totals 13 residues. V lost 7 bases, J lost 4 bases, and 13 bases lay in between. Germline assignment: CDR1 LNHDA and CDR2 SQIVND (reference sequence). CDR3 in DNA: TGTGCCAGTAATAACAGGGTGGGAGAGACCCAGTACTTC. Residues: CASNNRVGETQYF.

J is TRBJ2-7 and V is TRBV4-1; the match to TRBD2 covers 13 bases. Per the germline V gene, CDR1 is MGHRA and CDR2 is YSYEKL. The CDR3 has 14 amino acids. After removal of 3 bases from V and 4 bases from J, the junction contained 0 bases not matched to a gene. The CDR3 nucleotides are TGCGCCAGCAGCCAGACTAGCGGGAGGTACGAGCAGTACTTC. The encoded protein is CASSQTSGRYEQYF.

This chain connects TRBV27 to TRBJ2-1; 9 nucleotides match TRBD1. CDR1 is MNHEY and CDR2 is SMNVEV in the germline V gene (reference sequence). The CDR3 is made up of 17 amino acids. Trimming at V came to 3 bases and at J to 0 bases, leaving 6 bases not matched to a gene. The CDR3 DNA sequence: TGTGCCAGCAGTTTTTTTGGACAGGGGATCTCCTACAATGAGCAGTTCTTC. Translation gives CASSFFGQGISYNEQFF.

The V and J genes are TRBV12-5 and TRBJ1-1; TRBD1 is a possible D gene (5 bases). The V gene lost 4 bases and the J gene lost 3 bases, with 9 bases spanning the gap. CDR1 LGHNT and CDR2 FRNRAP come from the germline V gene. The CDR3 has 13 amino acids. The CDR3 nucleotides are TGTGCTAGTGGTTATGGGGCGGACACTGAAGCTTTCTTT. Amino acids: CASGYGADTEAFF.

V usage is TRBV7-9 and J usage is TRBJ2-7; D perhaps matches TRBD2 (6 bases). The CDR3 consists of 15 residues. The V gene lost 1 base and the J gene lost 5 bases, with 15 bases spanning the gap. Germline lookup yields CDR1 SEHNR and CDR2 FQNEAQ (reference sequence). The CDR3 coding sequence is TGTGCCAGCAGCTTAGAGGGGAGGAGGTGGAACGAGCAGTACTTC. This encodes CASSLEGRRWNEQYF. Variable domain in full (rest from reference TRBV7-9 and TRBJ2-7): DTGVSQNPRHKITKRGQNVTFRCDPISEHNRLYWYRQTLGQGPEFLTYFQNEAQLEKSRLLSDRFSAERPKGSFSTLEIQRTEQGDSAMYLCASSLEGRRWNEQYFGPGTRLTVT.

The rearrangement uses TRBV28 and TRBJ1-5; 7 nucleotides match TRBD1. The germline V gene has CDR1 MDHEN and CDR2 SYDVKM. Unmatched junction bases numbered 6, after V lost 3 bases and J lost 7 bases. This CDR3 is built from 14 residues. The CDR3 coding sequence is TGTGCCAGCAGTTTTCCAGGGGGTGGACAGCCCCAGCATTTT. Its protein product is CASSFPGGGQPQHF. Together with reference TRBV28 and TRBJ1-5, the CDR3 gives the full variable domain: DVKVTQSSRYLVKRTGEKVFLECVQDMDHENMFWYRQDPGLGLRLIYFSYDVKMKEKGDIPEGYSVSREKKERFSLILESASTNQTSMYLCASSFPGGGQPQHFGDGTRLSIL.

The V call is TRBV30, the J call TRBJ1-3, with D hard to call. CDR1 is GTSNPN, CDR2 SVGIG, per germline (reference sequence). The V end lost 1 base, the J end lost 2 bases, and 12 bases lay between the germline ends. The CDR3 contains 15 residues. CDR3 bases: TGTGCCTGGAGTGAAGCAAATATCCCTGGAAACACCATATATTTT. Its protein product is CAWSEANIPGNTIYF.

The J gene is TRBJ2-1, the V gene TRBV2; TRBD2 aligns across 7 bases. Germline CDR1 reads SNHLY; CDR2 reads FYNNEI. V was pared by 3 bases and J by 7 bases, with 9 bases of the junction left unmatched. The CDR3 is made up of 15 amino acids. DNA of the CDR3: TGTGCCAGCAGTGAGGGGGGGTTAGGCCTGAATGAGCAGTTCTTC. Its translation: CASSEGGLGLNEQFF.

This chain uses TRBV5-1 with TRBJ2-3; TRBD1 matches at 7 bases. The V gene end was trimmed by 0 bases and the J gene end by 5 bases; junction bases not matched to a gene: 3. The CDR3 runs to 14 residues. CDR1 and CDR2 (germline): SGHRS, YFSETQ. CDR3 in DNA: TGCGCCAGCAGCTTGGGACAGGGAGTAGATACGCAGTATTTT. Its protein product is CASSLGQGVDTQYF.

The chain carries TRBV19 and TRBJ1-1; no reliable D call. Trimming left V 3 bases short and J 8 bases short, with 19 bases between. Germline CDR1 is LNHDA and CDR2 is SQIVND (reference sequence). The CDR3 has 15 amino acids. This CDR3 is CASSIQERHYSEAFF. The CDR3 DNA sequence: TGTGCCAGTAGTATCCAGGAGCGTCATTACTCCGAAGCTTTCTTT.

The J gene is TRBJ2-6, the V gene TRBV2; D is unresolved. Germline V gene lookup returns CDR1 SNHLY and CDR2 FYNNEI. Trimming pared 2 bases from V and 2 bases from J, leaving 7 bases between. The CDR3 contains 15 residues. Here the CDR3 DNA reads TGTGCCAGCAGTGAACGGCTACCTGGGGCCAACGTCCTGACTTTC. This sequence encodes CASSERLPGANVLTF.

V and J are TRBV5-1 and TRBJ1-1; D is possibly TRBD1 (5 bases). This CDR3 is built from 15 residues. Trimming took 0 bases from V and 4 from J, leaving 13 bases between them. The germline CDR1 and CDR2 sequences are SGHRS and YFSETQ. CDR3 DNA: TGCGCCAGCAGCTTGGGAGGGACTTTGGGCACTGAAGCTTTCTTT. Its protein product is CASSLGGTLGTEAFF.

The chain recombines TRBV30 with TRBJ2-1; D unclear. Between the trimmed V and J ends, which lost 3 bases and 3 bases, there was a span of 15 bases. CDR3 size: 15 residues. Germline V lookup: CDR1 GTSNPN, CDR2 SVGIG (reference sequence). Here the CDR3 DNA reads TGTGCCTGGAGGGGTGCTGGGCGGATCTACAATGAGCAGTTCTTC. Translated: CAWRGAGRIYNEQFF.

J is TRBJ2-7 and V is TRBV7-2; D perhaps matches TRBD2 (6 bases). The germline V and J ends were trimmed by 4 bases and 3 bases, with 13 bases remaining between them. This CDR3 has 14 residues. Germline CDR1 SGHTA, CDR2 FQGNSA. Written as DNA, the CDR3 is TGTGCCAGCAGCTCCGGCCGGGGGTACTACGAGCAGTACTTC. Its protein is CASSSGRGYYEQYF.

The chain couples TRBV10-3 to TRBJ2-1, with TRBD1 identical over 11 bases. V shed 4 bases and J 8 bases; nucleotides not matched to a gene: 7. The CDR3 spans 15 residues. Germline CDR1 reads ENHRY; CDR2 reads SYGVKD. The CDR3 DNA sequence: TGTGCCATCAGTGCCTCGGGACAGGGGGACGATGAGCAGTTCTTC. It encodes CAISASGQGDDEQFF.

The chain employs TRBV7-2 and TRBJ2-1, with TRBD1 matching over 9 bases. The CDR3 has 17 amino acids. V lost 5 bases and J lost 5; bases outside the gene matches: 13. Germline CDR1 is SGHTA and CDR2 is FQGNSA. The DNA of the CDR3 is TGTGCCAGCAGCCCCAGACTCGGGACAGGGTATAACAATGAGCAGTTCTTC. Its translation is CASSPRLGTGYNNEQFF.